The T cell receptor (beta chain) under discussion was sequenced for a study of regulatory T cells in long-lasting Graves disease. V lost 0 bases to trimming and J lost 3 bases; unmatched junction nucleotides: 8. Germline assignment: CDR1 ENHRY and CDR2 SYGVKD. The CDR3 has 16 amino acids. Noted time point: persistent/refractory GD, antithyroid drugs over 5 years with positive TRAb. PBMC-derived RNA was used for the TCR library. Both iRepertoire HTBI primers and Arm-PCR of CDR3 regions were used to build the TCR beta libraries. One entry per CDR3 protein results from TCRdb running MiXCR on the multiplex PCR reads. The table lists over 250,000 distinct CDR3 sequences, roughly a fifth of them singletons. This clonotype was seen more than once but under ten times.

The chain combines TRBV10-3 with TRBJ2-7, with TRBD2 identical over 7 bases. The origin of this receptor is a female donor with Graves disease. The specimen was peripheral blood mononuclear cells (PBMCs), collected when the disease was refractory, from a patient treated with antithyroid drugs. Here the CDR3 reads CAISESGGGAGYEQYF. For the CDR3, the DNA is TGTGCCATCAGTGAGTCCGGCGGGGGAGCGGGCTACGAGCAGTACTTC.